This T cell receptor (beta chain) was observed in a study of T cells in tumors after PD-1 blockade. Genomic DNA template from tumor biopsies or peripheral blood, about 600 ng to 6,004 ng input. Points on this clone: Its specificity is unknown.

Some clones are missing from TCRdb's copy, which holds only in-frame ones; the method was immunoSEQ multiplex PCR. Among tens of thousands of clones, around 80% were seen once, and the ten largest hold approximately 8.3%. Study-wide results and caveats: Peripheral recruitment is suggested, as some novel exhausted tumor clones were in pre-treatment blood.

This clonotype originated in a human donor with advanced basal cell or squamous cell carcinoma (not recorded which). This specimen was PBMCs, taken before anti-PD-1 therapy.

CDR3 sequence (DNA): TGTGCCAGCAGCCGGGGGTATGAGCAGTTCTTC. Encoded protein: CASSRGYEQFF. This chain connects TRBV12-3 or TRBV12-4 to TRBJ2-1, with D possibly being TRBD2 (6 bases). The CDR3 consists of 11 residues. V dropped 6 bases and J dropped 8 bases, with 8 bases sitting between them.